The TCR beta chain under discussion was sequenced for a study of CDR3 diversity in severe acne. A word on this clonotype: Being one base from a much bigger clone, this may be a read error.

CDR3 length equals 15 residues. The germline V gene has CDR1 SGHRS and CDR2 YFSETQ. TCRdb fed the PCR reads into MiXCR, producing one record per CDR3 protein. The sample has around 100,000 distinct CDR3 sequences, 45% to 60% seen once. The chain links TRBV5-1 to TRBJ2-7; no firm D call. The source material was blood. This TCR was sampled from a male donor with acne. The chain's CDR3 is CASSSGSGSFYEQCF. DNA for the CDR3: TGCGCCAGCAGCTCCGGATCTGGGTCCTTCTACGAGCAGTGCTTC.